This TCR beta chain was profiled in a study of regulatory T cells in long-lasting Graves disease. Findings of the study overall: Clonotypes that were public and shared totalled approximately 3,000 in persistent patients versus about 1,000 in new patients.

The CDR3 extends over 17 amino acids. The germline gives CDR1 SNHLY, CDR2 FYNNEI. V gave up 6 bases and J gave up 0 bases; unmatched junction bases: 10. According to the study, TCR beta libraries were built with iRepertoire HTBI primers and CDR3-region Arm-PCR. TCRdb redid the calling of the multiplex PCR reads with MiXCR, one entry per CDR3 protein. The sample contains a few hundred thousand distinct CDR3 sequences, around 20% of which appear only once. This sample's time point: persistent/refractory GD, antithyroid drugs over 5 years with positive TRAb. RNA from PBMCs was the source of the TCR library. This clonotype has a count of ten or more. Its antigen is currently unknown.

This receptor was identified in a female donor with Graves disease. The rearrangement joins TRBV2 to TRBJ2-2, with TRBD1 matching over 7 bases. The sequenced sample was peripheral blood mononuclear cells (PBMCs), obtained when the disease was refractory, from a patient treated with antithyroid drugs. In nucleotides, the CDR3 is TGTGCCAGCAGCCATTACTTGGGGACAGCGAACACCGGGGAGCTGTTTTTT. Protein sequence: CASSHYLGTANTGELFF.